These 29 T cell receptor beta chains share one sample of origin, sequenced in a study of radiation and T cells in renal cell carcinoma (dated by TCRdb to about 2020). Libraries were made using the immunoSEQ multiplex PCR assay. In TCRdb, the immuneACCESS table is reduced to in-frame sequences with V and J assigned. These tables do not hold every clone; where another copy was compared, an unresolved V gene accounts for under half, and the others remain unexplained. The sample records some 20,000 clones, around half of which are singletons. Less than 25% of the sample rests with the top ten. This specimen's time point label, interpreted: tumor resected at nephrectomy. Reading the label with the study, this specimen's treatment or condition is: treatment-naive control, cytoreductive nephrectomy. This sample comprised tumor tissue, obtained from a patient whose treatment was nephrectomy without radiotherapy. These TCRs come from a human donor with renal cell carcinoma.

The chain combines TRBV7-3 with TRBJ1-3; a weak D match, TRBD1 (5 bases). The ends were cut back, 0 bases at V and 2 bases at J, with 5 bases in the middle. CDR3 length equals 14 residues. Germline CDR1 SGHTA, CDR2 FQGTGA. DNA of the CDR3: TGTGCCAGCAGCTTAACAGGGGCTGGAAACACCATATATTTT. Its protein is CASSLTGAGNTIYF.

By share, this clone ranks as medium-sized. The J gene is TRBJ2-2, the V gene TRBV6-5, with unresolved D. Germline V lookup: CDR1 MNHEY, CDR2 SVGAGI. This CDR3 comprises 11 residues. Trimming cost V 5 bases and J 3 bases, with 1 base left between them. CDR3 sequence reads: CASSDTGELFF. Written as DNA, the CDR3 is TGTGCCAGCAGTGACACCGGGGAGCTGTTTTTT.

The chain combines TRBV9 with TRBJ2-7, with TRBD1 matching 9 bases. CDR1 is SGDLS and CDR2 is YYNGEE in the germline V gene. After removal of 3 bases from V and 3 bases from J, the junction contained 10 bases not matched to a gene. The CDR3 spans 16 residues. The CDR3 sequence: CASSANRDREDYEQYF. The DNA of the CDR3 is TGTGCCAGCAGCGCAAACCGGGACAGGGAAGACTACGAGCAGTACTTC. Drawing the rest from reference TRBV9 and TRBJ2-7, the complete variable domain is DSGVTQTPKHLITATGQRVTLRCSPRSGDLSVYWYQQSLDQGLQFLIQYYNGEERAKGNILERFSAQQFPDLHSELNLSSLELGDSALYFCASSANRDREDYEQYFGPGTRLTVT.

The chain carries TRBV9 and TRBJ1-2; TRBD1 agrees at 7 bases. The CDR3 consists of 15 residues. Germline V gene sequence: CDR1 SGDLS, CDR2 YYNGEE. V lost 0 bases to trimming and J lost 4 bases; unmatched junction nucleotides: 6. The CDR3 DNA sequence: TGTGCCAGCAGCGTAGACTCAGGGGGTGGCTATGGCTACACCTTC. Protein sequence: CASSVDSGGGYGYTF.

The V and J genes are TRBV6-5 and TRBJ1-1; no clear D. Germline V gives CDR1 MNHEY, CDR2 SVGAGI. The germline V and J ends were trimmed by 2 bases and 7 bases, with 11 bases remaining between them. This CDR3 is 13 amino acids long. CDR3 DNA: TGTGCCAGCAGTTACCAAGACATAGGTGAAGCTTTCTTT. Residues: CASSYQDIGEAFF.

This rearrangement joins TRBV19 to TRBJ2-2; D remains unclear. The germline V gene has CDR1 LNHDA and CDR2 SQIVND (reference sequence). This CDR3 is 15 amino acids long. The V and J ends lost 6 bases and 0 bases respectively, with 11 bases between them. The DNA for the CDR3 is TGTGCCAGTAGCTTGGGGAACTCGAACACCGGGGAGCTGTTTTTT. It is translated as CASSLGNSNTGELFF.

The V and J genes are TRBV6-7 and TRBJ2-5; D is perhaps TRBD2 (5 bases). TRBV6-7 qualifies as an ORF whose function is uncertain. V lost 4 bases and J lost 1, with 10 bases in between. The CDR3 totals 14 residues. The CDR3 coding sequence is TGTGCCAGCAGTTCTCGACTAATCCAAGAGACCCAGTACTTC. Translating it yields CASSSRLIQETQYF.

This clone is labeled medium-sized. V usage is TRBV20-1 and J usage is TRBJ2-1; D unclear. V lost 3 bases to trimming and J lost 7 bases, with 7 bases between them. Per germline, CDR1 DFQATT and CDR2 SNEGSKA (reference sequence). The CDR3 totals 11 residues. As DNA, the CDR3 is TGCAGTGCTAGTGCCCAAAATGAGCAGTTCTTC. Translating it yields CSASAQNEQFF.

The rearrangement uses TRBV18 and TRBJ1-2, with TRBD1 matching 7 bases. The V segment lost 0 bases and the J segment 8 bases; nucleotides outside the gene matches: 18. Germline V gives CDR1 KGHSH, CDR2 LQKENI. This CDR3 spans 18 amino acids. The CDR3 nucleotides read TGTGCCAGCTCACCACCGAGGACAGGCACTCCCGCTCTAGTGGGCTACACCTTC. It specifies CASSPPRTGTPALVGYTF.

CDR3 sequence reads: CASTLGGPSNEQFF. The CDR3, as DNA: TGTGCCAGCACCCTGGGGGGGCCTTCTAATGAGCAGTTCTTC. The rearrangement joins TRBV7-6 to TRBJ2-1, with D maybe TRBD2 (7 bases). CDR1 and CDR2 (germline): SGHVS, FNYEAQ. With 7 bases removed from V and 7 bases from J, the gap between germline ends came to 17 bases. CDR3 length equals 14 residues.

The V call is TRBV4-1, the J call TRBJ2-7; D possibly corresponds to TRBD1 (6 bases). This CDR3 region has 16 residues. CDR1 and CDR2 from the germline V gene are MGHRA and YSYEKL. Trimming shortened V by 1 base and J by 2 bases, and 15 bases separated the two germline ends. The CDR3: CASSQGPQGSTYEQYF. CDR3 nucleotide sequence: TGCGCCAGCAGCCAAGGACCCCAGGGGAGCACCTACGAGCAGTACTTC.

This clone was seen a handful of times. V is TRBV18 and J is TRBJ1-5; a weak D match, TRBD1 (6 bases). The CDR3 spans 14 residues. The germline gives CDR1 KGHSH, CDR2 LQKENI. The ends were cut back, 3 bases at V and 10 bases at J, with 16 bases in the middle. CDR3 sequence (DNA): TGTGCCAGCTCACCCTGGGGGCTGAATGAACCCCAGCATTTT. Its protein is CASSPWGLNEPQHF.

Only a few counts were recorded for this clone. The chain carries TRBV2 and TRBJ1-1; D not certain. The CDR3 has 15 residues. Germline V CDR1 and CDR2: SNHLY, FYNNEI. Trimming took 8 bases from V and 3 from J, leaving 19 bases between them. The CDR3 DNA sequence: TGTGCCAGCCAAAGCCAGCCGGCAAGCGACACTGAAGCTTTCTTT. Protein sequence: CASQSQPASDTEAFF.

The CDR3, as DNA: TGTGCCAGCAGTTACTCGCTAGCAAGAACCGGGGAGCTGTTTTTT. As protein: CASSYSLARTGELFF. This chain links TRBV6-5 with TRBJ2-2, with TRBD2 as a possible D gene (5 bases). Per the germline V gene, CDR1 is MNHEY and CDR2 is SVGAGI. CDR3 length: 15 amino acids. V was pared by 0 bases and J by 5 bases, with 10 bases between.

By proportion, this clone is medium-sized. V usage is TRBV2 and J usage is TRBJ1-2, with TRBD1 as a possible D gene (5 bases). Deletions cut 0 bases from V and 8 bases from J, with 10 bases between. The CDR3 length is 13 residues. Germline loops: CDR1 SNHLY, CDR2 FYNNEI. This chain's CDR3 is CASSEAEGRGYTF. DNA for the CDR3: TGTGCCAGCAGTGAAGCGGAGGGACGGGGCTACACCTTC.

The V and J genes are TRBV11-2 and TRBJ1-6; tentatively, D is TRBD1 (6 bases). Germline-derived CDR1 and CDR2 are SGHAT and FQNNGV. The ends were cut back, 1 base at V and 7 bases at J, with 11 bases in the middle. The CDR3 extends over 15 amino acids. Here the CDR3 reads CASSLVVQGNSPLHF. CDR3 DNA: TGTGCCAGCAGCTTAGTCGTACAGGGAAATTCACCCCTCCACTTT. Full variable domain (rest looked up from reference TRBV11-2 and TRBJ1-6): EAGVAQSPRYKIIEKRQSVAFWCNPISGHATLYWYQQILGQGPKLLIQFQNNGVVDDSQLPKDRFSAERLKGVDSTLKIQPAKLEDSAVYLCASSLVVQGNSPLHFGNGTRLTVT.

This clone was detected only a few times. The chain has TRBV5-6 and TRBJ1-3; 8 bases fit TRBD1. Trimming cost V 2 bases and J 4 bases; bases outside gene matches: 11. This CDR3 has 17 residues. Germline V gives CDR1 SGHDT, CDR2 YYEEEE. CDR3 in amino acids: CASSFQTLQGDGNTIYF. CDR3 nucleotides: TGTGCCAGCAGCTTCCAGACCTTACAGGGGGACGGAAACACCATATATTTT.

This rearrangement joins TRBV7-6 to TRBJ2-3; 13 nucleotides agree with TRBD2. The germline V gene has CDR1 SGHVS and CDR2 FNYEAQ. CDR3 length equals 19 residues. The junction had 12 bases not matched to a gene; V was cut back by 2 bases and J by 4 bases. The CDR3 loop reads CASSLTSVGLAGASDTQYF. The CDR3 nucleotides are TGTGCCAGCAGCTTAACGAGTGTAGGACTAGCGGGGGCATCAGATACGCAGTATTTT.

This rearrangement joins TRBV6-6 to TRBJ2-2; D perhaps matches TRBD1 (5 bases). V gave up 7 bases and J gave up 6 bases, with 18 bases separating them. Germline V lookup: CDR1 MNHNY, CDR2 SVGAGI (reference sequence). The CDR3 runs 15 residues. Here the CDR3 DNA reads TGTGCCAGCACCGTCGCCGCAGGGATGCCCGGGGAGCTGTTTTTT. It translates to CASTVAAGMPGELFF.

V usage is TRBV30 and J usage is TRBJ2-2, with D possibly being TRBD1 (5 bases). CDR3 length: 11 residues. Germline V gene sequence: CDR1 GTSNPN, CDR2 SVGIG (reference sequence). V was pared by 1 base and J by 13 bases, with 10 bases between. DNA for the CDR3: TGTGCCTGGAGTGAGGGGTTTCGGCTGTTTTTT. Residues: CAWSEGFRLFF.

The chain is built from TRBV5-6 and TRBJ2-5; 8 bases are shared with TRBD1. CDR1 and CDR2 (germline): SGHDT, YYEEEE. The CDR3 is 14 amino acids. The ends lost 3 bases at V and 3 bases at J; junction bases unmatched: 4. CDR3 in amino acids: CASSSRQGKETQYF. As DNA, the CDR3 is TGTGCCAGCAGCTCTCGACAGGGGAAAGAGACCCAGTACTTC.

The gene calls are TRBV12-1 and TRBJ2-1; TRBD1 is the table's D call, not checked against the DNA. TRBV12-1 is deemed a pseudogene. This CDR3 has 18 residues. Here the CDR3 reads CASSSQTQGKSTDNEQFF. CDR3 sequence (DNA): TGTGCCAGCAGCTCCCAGACCCAGGGGAAGAGTACGGACAATGAGCAGTTCTTC.

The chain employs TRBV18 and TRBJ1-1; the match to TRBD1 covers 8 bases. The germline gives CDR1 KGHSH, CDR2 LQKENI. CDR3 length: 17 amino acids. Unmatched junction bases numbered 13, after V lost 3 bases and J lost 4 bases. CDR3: CASSPRGAQGVVTEAFF. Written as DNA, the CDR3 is TGTGCCAGCTCACCCCGGGGGGCACAGGGGGTTGTCACTGAAGCTTTCTTT.

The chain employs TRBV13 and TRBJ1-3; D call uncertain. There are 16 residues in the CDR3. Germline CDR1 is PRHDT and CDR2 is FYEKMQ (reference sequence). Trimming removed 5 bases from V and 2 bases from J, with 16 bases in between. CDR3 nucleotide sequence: TGTGCCAGCAGCCTGTCGGACTTTTTCCCTGGAAACACCATATATTTT. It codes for CASSLSDFFPGNTIYF.

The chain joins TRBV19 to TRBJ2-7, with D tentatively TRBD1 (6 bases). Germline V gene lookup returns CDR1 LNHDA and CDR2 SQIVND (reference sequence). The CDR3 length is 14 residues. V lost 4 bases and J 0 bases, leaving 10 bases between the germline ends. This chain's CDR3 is CASSKQGFSYEQYF. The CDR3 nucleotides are TGTGCCAGTAGTAAACAGGGCTTCTCCTACGAGCAGTACTTC.

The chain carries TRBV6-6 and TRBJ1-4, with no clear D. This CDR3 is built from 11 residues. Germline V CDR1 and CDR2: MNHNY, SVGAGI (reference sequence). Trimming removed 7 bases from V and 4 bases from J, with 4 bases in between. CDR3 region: CASTGNEKLFF. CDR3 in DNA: TGTGCCAGCACGGGTAATGAAAAACTGTTTTTT.

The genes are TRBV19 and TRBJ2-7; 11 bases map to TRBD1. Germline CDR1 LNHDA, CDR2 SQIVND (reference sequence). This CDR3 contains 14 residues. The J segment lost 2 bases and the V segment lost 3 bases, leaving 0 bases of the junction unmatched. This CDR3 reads CASSMGQGAYEQYF. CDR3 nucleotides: TGTGCCAGTAGTATGGGACAGGGGGCCTACGAGCAGTACTTC.

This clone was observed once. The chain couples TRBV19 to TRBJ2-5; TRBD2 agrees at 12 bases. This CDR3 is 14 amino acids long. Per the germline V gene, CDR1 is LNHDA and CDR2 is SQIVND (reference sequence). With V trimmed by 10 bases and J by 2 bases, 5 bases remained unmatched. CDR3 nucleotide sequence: TGTGCCACTGGACTAGCGGGGTCACAAGAGACCCAGTACTTC. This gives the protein CATGLAGSQETQYF. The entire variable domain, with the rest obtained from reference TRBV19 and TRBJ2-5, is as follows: DGGITQSPKYLFRKEGQNVTLSCEQNLNHDAMYWYRQDPGQGLRLIYYSQIVNDFQKGDIAEGYSVSREKKESFPLTVTSAQKNPTAFYLCATGLAGSQETQYFGPGTRLLVL.

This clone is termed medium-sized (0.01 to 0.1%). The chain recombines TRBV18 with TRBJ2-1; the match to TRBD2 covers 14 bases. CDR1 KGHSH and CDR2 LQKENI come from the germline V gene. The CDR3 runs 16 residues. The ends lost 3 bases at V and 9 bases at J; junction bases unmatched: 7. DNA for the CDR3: TGTGCCAGCTCACCGGGACTAGCGGGGGCAGAGGGTGAGCAGTTCTTC. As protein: CASSPGLAGAEGEQFF.